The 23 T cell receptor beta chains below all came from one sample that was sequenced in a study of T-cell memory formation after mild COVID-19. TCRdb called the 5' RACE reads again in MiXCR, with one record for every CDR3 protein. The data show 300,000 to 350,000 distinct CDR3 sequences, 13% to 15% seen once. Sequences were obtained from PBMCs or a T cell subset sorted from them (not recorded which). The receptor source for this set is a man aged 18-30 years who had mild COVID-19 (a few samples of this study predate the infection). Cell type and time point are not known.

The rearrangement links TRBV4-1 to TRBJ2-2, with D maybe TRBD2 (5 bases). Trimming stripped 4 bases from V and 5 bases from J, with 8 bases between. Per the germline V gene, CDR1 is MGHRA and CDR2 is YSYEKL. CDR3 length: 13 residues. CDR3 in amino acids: CASSRTETGELFF. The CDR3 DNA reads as TGCGCCAGCAGCCGGACTGAGACCGGGGAGCTGTTTTTT.

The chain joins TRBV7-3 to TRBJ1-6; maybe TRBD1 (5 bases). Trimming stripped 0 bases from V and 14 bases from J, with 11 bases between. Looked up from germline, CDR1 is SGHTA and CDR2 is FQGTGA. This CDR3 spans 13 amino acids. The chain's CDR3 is CASSLTPGGSLHF. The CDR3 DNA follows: TGTGCCAGCAGCTTAACCCCTGGGGGGTCCCTCCACTTT.

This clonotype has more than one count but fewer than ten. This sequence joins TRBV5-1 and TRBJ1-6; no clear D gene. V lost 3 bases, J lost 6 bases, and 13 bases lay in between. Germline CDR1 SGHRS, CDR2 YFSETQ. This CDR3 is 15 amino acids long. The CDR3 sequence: CASSSEVSGNSPLHF. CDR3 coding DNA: TGCGCCAGCAGCTCAGAGGTCTCCGGTAATTCACCCCTCCACTTT. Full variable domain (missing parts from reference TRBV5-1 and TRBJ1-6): KAGVTQTPRYLIKTRGQQVTLSCSPISGHRSVSWYQQTPGQGLQFLFEYFSETQRNKGNFPGRFSGRQFSNSRSEMNVSTLELGDSALYLCASSSEVSGNSPLHFGNGTRLTVT.

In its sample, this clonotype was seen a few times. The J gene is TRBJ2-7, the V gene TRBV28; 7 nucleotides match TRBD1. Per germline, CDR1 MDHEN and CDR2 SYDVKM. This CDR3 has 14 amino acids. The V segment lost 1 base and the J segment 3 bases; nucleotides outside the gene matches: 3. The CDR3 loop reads CASSLFGTDYEQYV. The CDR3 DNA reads TGTGCCAGCAGTTTATTCGGGACAGACTACGAGCAGTACGTC.

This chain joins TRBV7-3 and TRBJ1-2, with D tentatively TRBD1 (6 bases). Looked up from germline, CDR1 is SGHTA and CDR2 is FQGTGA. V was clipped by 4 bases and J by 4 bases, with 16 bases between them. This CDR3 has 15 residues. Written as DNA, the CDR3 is TGTGCCAGCAGCTACGACAGGTCCCCTGGCTATGGCTACACCTTC. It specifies CASSYDRSPGYGYTF.

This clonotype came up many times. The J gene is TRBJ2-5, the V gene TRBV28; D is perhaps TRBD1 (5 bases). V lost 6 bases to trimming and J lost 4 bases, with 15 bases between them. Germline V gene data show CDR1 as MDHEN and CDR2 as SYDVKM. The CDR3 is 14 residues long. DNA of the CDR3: TGTGCCAGCAGGCAACCCAGGGAAGGAGAGACCCAGTACTTC. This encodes CASRQPREGETQYF.

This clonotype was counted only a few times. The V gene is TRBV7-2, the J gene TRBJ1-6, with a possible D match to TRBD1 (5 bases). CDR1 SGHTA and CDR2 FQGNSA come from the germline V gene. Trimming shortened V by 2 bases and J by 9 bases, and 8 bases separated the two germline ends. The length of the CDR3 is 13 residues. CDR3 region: CASSLSGGSPLHF. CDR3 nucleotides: TGTGCCAGCAGCTTAAGCGGGGGTTCACCCCTCCACTTT.

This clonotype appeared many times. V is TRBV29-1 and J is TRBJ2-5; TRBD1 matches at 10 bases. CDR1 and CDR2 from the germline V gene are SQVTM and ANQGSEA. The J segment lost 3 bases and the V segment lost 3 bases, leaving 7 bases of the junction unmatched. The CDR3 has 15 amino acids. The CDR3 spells CSVEPEGTGEETQYF. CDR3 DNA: TGCAGCGTTGAGCCTGAAGGGACAGGGGAAGAGACCCAGTACTTC.

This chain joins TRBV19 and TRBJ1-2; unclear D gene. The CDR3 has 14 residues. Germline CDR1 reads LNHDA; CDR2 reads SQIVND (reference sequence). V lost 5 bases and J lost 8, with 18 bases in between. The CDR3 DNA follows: TGTGCCAGTAGTGTACGTCGGTCCGATAGAGGCTACACCTTC. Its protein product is CASSVRRSDRGYTF.

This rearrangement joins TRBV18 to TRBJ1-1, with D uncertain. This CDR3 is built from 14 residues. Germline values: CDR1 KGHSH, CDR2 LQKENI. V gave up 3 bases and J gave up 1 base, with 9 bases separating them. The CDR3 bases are TGTGCCAGCTCACCGAACTTCCCGAACACTGAAGCTTTCTTT. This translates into CASSPNFPNTEAFF.

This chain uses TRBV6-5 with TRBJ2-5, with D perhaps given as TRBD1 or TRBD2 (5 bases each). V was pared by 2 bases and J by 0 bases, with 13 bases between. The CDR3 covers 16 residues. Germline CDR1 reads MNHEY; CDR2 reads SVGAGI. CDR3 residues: CASSYRWDDYQETQYF. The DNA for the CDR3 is TGTGCCAGCAGTTACAGGTGGGACGACTACCAAGAGACCCAGTACTTC.

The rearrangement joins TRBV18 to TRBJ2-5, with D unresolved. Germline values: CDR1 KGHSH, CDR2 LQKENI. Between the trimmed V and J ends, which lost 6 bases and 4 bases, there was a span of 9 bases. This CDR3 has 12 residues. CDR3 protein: CASSAFSETQYF. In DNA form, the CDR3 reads TGTGCCAGCTCCGCCTTTTCAGAGACCCAGTACTTC.

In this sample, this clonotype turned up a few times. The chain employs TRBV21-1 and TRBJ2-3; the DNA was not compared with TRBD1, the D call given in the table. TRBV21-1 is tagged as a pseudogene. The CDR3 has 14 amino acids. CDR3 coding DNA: TGTGCCAGCAGCAGTAACCGGGGGACAGATACGCAGTATTTT. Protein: CASSSNRGTDTQYF.

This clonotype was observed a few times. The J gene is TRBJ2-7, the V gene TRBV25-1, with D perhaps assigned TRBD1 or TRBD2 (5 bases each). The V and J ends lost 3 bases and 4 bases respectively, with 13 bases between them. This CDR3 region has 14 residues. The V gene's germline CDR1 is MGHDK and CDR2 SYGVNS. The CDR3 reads CASSEAGREYEQYV. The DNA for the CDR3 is TGTGCCAGCAGTGAGGCGGGCAGGGAGTACGAGCAGTACGTC.

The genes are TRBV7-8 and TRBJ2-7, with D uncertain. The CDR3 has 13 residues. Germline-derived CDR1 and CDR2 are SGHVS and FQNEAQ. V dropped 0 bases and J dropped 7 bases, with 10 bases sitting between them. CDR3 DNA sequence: TGTGCCAGCAGCTTAGCCGGGTTGGAAGAGCAGTACTTC. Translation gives CASSLAGLEEQYF.

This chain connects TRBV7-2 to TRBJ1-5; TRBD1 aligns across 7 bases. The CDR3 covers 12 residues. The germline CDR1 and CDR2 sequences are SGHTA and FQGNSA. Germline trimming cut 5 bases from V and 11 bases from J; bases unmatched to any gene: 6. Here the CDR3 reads CASSATGLAQHF. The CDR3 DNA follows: TGTGCCAGCAGCGCGACAGGGCTGGCCCAGCATTTT.

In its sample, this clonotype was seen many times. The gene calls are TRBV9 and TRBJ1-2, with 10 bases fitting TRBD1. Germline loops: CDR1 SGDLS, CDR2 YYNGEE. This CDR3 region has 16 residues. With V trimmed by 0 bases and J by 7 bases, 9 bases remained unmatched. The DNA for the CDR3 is TGTGCCAGCAGCGTAGCCGAGACAGGGGGCGTTTTTGGCTACACCTTC. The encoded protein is CASSVAETGGVFGYTF.

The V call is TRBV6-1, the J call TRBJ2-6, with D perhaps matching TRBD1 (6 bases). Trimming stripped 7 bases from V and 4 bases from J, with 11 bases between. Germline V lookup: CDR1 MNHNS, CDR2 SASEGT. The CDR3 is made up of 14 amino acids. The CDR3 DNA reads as TGTGCCAGCAATCAGGGGTACGGGGCCAACGTCCTGACTTTC. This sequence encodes CASNQGYGANVLTF.

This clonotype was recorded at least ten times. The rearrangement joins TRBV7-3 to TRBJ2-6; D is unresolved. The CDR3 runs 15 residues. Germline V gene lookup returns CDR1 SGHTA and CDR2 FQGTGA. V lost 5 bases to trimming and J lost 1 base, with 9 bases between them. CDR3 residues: CASSPPGSGANVLTF. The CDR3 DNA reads TGTGCCAGCAGCCCCCCGGGTTCTGGGGCCAACGTCCTGACTTTC.

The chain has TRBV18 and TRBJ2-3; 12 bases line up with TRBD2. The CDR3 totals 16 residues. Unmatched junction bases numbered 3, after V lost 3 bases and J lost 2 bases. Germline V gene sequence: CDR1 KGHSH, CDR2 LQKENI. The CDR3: CASSPGLAGFTDTQYF. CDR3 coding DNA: TGTGCCAGCTCACCGGGACTAGCGGGCTTCACAGATACGCAGTATTTT.

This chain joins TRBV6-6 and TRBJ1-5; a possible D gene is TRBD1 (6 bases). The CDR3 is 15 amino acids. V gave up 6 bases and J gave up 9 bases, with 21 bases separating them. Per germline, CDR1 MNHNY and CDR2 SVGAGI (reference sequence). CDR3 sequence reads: CASSLITGSGLPQHF. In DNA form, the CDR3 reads TGTGCCAGCAGCCTAATTACAGGGTCGGGTCTGCCCCAGCATTTT.

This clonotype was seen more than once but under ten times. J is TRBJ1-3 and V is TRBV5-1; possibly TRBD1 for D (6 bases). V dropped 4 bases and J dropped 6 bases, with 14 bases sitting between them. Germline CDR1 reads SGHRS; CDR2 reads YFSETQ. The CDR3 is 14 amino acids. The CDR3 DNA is TGCGCCAGCAGCCCGGGGGCCGTCGTAAACACCATATATTTT. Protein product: CASSPGAVVNTIYF. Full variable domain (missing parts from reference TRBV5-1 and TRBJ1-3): KAGVTQTPRYLIKTRGQQVTLSCSPISGHRSVSWYQQTPGQGLQFLFEYFSETQRNKGNFPGRFSGRQFSNSRSEMNVSTLELGDSALYLCASSPGAVVNTIYFGEGSWLTVV.

CDR3 sequence reads: CASSLSVGRRGYTF. For the CDR3, the DNA is TGTGCCAGCAGCTTGTCGGTGGGGAGACGTGGCTACACCTTC. The chain recombines TRBV5-5 with TRBJ1-2, with D unclear. Germline V gene lookup returns CDR1 SGHKS and CDR2 YYEKEE (reference sequence). CDR3 size: 14 residues. V lost 1 base and J lost 7, with 14 bases in between.